The 29 T cell receptor beta chains listed next were all sequenced from one sample in a study of memory CD4+ T cells and cytomegalovirus serostatus. The sort gate was single viable CD3+CD4+CD8-CD45RO+ cells for memory CD4+ T cells. Using immunoSEQ multiplex PCR, the repertoire was profiled, and TCRdb retains in-frame clones only, with some absent. The sample contains about 44,000 clones, approximately 82% of which appear only once. Sequenced input: memory CD4+ T cells from blood. The receptor source for this set is an adult in good health and CMV-seronegative.

The sample holds one count of this clone. The gene calls are TRBV15 and TRBJ1-1; TRBD1 might be the D (6 bases). The V and J ends lost 7 bases and 1 base respectively, with 13 bases between them. Looked up from germline, CDR1 is LNHNV and CDR2 is YYDKDF (reference sequence). The CDR3 has 14 amino acids. The CDR3 region is CATKQGSGNTEAFF. CDR3 in DNA: TGTGCCACCAAACAGGGTTCGGGGAACACTGAAGCTTTCTTT.

A remark on this clone: Relative to the germline gene, one junction end is altered; a read error may explain this. The V call is TRBV6-1, the J call TRBJ1-2; 8 bases are a match to TRBD1. This CDR3 spans 15 amino acids. Per germline, CDR1 MNHNS and CDR2 SASEGT. The DNA of the CDR3 is TGTGCCAGCAGGGAAGGACAGGGAGTGTTTTATGGCTACACCTTC. This translates into CASREGQGVFYGYTF.

The CDR3 loop is CASSLEDLGTEAFF. DNA of the CDR3: TGTGCCAGCAGCTTAGAAGACTTGGGCACTGAAGCTTTCTTT. The V gene is TRBV11-2, the J gene TRBJ1-1; no reliable D call. CDR3 length: 14 residues. V was clipped by 0 bases and J by 4 bases, with 9 bases between them. CDR1 and CDR2 from the germline V gene are SGHAT and FQNNGV. The full variable domain, in which reference TRBV11-2 and TRBJ1-1 provide the parts outside the CDR3, is EAGVAQSPRYKIIEKRQSVAFWCNPISGHATLYWYQQILGQGPKLLIQFQNNGVVDDSQLPKDRFSAERLKGVDSTLKIQPAKLEDSAVYLCASSLEDLGTEAFFGQGTRLTVV.

CDR3 DNA: TGTGCCAGCAGCTTGGATGGCAGGGGGCGCGGCACCGGGGAGCTGTTTTTT. Translation gives CASSLDGRGRGTGELFF. The chain links TRBV5-4 to TRBJ2-2, with 8 bases matching TRBD1. The CDR3 is 17 amino acids. V lost 0 bases to trimming and J lost 4 bases; unmatched junction nucleotides: 8. Germline V CDR1 and CDR2: SGHNT, YYREEE (reference sequence).

This clone was recorded many times. V usage is TRBV5-1 and J usage is TRBJ1-6; 10 bases are shared with TRBD1. The germline V gene encodes CDR1 SGHRS and CDR2 YFSETQ. V was clipped by 2 bases and J by 3 bases; unmatched bases: 5. This CDR3 contains 17 residues. The CDR3 is CASSFQGQGVYNSPLHF. The CDR3 DNA reads as TGCGCCAGCAGCTTCCAAGGACAGGGGGTCTATAATTCACCCCTCCACTTT.

V usage is TRBV5-4 and J usage is TRBJ2-1; 9 bases are shared with TRBD1. Per the germline V gene, CDR1 is SGHNT and CDR2 is YYREEE (reference sequence). V was clipped by 4 bases and J by 5 bases; unmatched bases: 1. There are 13 residues in the CDR3. The CDR3 is CASSRTGDNEQFF. The CDR3 DNA reads TGTGCCAGCAGCAGGACAGGGGACAATGAGCAGTTCTTC.

The rearrangement joins TRBV7-2 to TRBJ2-1, with 13 positions matching TRBD2. The germline gives CDR1 SGHTA, CDR2 FQGNSA. This CDR3 has 16 residues. V lost 1 base, J lost 7 bases, and 4 bases stayed unmatched. CDR3: CASSLGLAGGTNEQFF. The CDR3 DNA reads TGTGCCAGCAGCTTAGGACTAGCGGGGGGTACGAATGAGCAGTTCTTC. Full variable domain (remainder filled in from reference TRBV7-2 and TRBJ2-1): GAGVSQSPSNKVTEKGKDVELRCDPISGHTALYWYRQSLGQGLEFLIYFQGNSAPDKSGLPSDRFSAERTGGSVSTLTIQRTQQEDSAVYLCASSLGLAGGTNEQFFGPGTRLTVL.

By share, this clone ranks as medium-sized. Other nucleotide sequences in the sample specify the same CDR3. The V call is TRBV7-2, the J call TRBJ1-6; 7 nucleotides line up with TRBD1. With 4 bases clipped from V and 5 bases from J, the junction kept 2 bases outside the gene matches. CDR1 is SGHTA, CDR2 FQGNSA, per germline. This CDR3 has 14 residues. The CDR3 bases are TGTGCCAGCAGCTCGACAGGGAATAATTCACCCCTCCACTTT. It specifies CASSSTGNNSPLHF.

This clone showed up just once. The J gene is TRBJ2-5, the V gene TRBV9; 7 bases fit TRBD1. Germline assignment: CDR1 SGDLS and CDR2 YYNGEE. J was trimmed by 1 base and V by 2 bases; bases with no gene match: 2. This CDR3 region has 14 residues. In DNA, the CDR3 is TGTGCCAGCAGCGTCGGGACAGTCCAAGAGACCCAGTACTTC. It is translated as CASSVGTVQETQYF.

The chain employs TRBV18 and TRBJ2-7, with unresolved D. The CDR3 runs to 16 residues. The V gene lost 3 bases and the J gene lost 2 bases, with 17 bases spanning the gap. CDR1 KGHSH and CDR2 LQKENI come from the germline V gene. This chain's CDR3 is CASSPKPPVGPYEQYF. In DNA form, the CDR3 reads TGTGCCAGCTCACCGAAGCCTCCGGTAGGACCCTACGAGCAGTACTTC.

This chain joins TRBV10-3 and TRBJ1-2, with D uncertain. The V end was cut by 6 bases, the J end by 5 bases, with 10 bases between. Per germline, CDR1 ENHRY and CDR2 SYGVKD. The CDR3 has 12 residues. This chain's CDR3 is CAIRGSSYGYTF. The CDR3 DNA sequence: TGTGCCATCAGGGGCAGTAGTTATGGCTACACCTTC.

The chain couples TRBV29-1 to TRBJ1-1; a weak D match, TRBD1 (5 bases). The V gene's germline CDR1 is SQVTM and CDR2 ANQGSEA. CDR3 length: 9 residues. Between the trimmed V and J ends, which lost 7 bases and 6 bases, there was a span of 6 bases. CDR3: CSGGAEAFF. The CDR3 coding sequence is TGCAGCGGGGGGGCTGAAGCTTTCTTT.

This clone was observed a handful of times. The chain carries TRBV4-2 and TRBJ1-1; the D gene is possibly TRBD1 (5 bases). The V gene's germline CDR1 is LGHNA and CDR2 YNFKEQ. The CDR3 totals 14 residues. V was clipped by 7 bases and J by 2 bases, with 14 bases between them. The CDR3 DNA follows: TGTGCCAGCAAACGGGGGTGGATCAACACTGAAGCTTTCTTT. It codes for CASKRGWINTEAFF.

This chain joins TRBV10-2 and TRBJ1-3; a possible D gene is TRBD1 (6 bases). CDR3 length: 15 amino acids. V gave up 6 bases and J gave up 5 bases, with 17 bases separating them. Per the germline V gene, CDR1 is WSHSY and CDR2 is SAAADI. CDR3: CASSLTGTLRNTIYF. CDR3 sequence (DNA): TGCGCCAGCAGCCTAACCGGGACATTAAGAAACACCATATATTTT.

The J gene is TRBJ2-3, the V gene TRBV25-1, with TRBD2 matching over 8 bases. CDR1 MGHDK and CDR2 SYGVNS come from the germline V gene. The CDR3 extends over 15 amino acids. The ends lost 4 bases at V and 3 bases at J; junction bases unmatched: 6. The CDR3 is CASSGGGTLTDTQYF. CDR3 in DNA: TGTGCCAGCAGTGGCGGGGGGACGCTAACAGATACGCAGTATTTT.

This chain's CDR3 is CASSGTGLYGYTF. The CDR3 DNA reads as TGTGCCAGCAGCGGGACAGGGCTCTATGGCTACACCTTC. The chain employs TRBV5-4 and TRBJ1-2; 9 bases are shared with TRBD1. Trimming cost V 4 bases and J 4 bases; bases outside gene matches: 2. From germline, CDR1 is SGHNT and CDR2 YYREEE (reference sequence). The CDR3 totals 13 residues.

The chain uses TRBV7-8 and TRBJ1-5, with 8 bases identical to TRBD1. The germline V gene has CDR1 SGHVS and CDR2 FQNEAQ. The J segment lost 5 bases and the V segment lost 1 base, leaving 7 bases of the junction unmatched. The CDR3 has 16 residues. The CDR3 DNA reads as TGTGCCAGCAGCTTAGTGGAGCGGGACAGGCATCAGCCCCAGCATTTT. Amino acids: CASSLVERDRHQPQHF. Filled out from reference TRBV7-8 and TRBJ1-5, the complete variable domain reads GAGVSQSPRYKVAKRGQDVALRCDPISGHVSLFWYQQALGQGPEFLTYFQNEAQLDKSGLPSDRFFAERPEGSVSTLKIQRTQQEDSAVYLCASSLVERDRHQPQHFGDGTRLSIL.

V usage is TRBV6-5 and J usage is TRBJ1-6, with TRBD1 matching 7 bases. With 6 bases clipped from V and 10 bases from J, the junction kept 6 bases outside the gene matches. From germline, CDR1 is MNHEY and CDR2 SVGAGI. The CDR3 runs to 13 residues. The CDR3 nucleotides read TGTGCCAGCAGCATAGGGGGCAGGTCACCCCTCCACTTT. As protein: CASSIGGRSPLHF.

This chain uses TRBV7-2 with TRBJ2-7; tentative D call: TRBD2 (5 bases). V lost 3 bases to trimming and J lost 6 bases, with 15 bases between them. Germline assignment: CDR1 SGHTA and CDR2 FQGNSA. This CDR3 contains 14 residues. This CDR3 reads CASSLSRPAGEQYF. The CDR3 DNA reads as TGTGCCAGCAGCTTGTCAAGGCCCGCGGGCGAGCAGTACTTC.

The V gene is TRBV19, the J gene TRBJ1-2, with D unresolved. Between the trimmed V and J ends, which lost 7 bases and 2 bases, there was a span of 8 bases. This CDR3 region has 12 residues. The germline V gene encodes CDR1 LNHDA and CDR2 SQIVND (reference sequence). The CDR3 reads CASNKENYGYTF. DNA of the CDR3: TGTGCCAGTAATAAGGAAAACTATGGCTACACCTTC. The full variable domain, rest sourced from reference TRBV19 and TRBJ1-2, is DGGITQSPKYLFRKEGQNVTLSCEQNLNHDAMYWYRQDPGQGLRLIYYSQIVNDFQKGDIAEGYSVSREKKESFPLTVTSAQKNPTAFYLCASNKENYGYTFGSGTRLTVV.

The chain couples TRBV6-6 to TRBJ1-1; a weak D match, TRBD1 (5 bases). The CDR3 contains 12 residues. CDR1 and CDR2 from the germline V gene are MNHNY and SVGAGI (reference sequence). Trimming pared 5 bases from V and 6 bases from J, leaving 10 bases between. The CDR3: CASSRDSPEAFF. CDR3 nucleotides: TGTGCCAGCAGTCGCGACAGTCCTGAAGCTTTCTTT.

The rearrangement uses TRBV7-9 and TRBJ2-3, with D unresolved. This CDR3 is built from 18 residues. V dropped 4 bases and J dropped 1 base, with 21 bases sitting between them. CDR1 is SEHNR and CDR2 is FQNEAQ in the germline V gene (reference sequence). DNA for the CDR3: TGTGCCAGCAGCTCCTTGTTCGGGCCCGCAGCCGGCACAGATACGCAGTATTTT. This gives the protein CASSSLFGPAAGTDTQYF.

By its share, this clone is medium-sized. V gene TRBV6-5 combines with J gene TRBJ1-6; 8 bases are shared with TRBD1. Trimming cost V 5 bases and J 9 bases; bases outside gene matches: 9. The CDR3 is 15 amino acids. Germline lookup yields CDR1 MNHEY and CDR2 SVGAGI. The CDR3 DNA is TGTGCCAGCAGTACCTCCAAGACAGGGGTTTCACCCCTCCACTTT. Translating gives CASSTSKTGVSPLHF.

CDR3 in amino acids: CASSLQGYEQYF. DNA for the CDR3: TGTGCCAGCAGCCTCCAGGGCTACGAGCAGTACTTC. This chain links TRBV11-3 with TRBJ2-7, with D maybe TRBD1 (5 bases). V was pared by 5 bases and J by 3 bases, with 8 bases between. This CDR3 contains 12 residues. Germline V lookup: CDR1 SGHNT, CDR2 YENEEA.

The gene calls are TRBV5-8 and TRBJ1-2, with no clear D. V lost 2 bases and J lost 7, with 12 bases in between. CDR3 length: 13 amino acids. Germline loops: CDR1 SGHTS, CDR2 YDEGEE. This chain's CDR3 is CASSFGEEGGYTF. CDR3 in DNA: TGTGCCAGCAGCTTCGGAGAGGAGGGTGGCTACACCTTC.

The chain couples TRBV6-5 to TRBJ2-2; TRBD1 matches at 7 bases. CDR1 is MNHEY and CDR2 is SVGAGI in the germline V gene. With 0 bases clipped from V and 7 bases from J, the junction kept 5 bases outside the gene matches. CDR3 length: 15 residues. CDR3 protein: CASSYSQQGNGELFF. CDR3 in DNA: TGTGCCAGCAGTTACTCGCAACAGGGGAACGGGGAGCTGTTTTTT.

The rearrangement links TRBV11-3 to TRBJ2-1; no clear D gene. Looked up from germline, CDR1 is SGHNT and CDR2 is YENEEA. CDR3 size: 11 residues. Trimming took off 7 bases at V and 9 bases at J, with 10 bases between the two ends. CDR3 loop: CASTSTGEQFF. In nucleotides, the CDR3 is TGTGCCAGCACCAGCACGGGTGAGCAGTTCTTC.

The gene calls are TRBV28 and TRBJ2-3, with TRBD2 identical over 13 bases. Germline values: CDR1 MDHEN, CDR2 SYDVKM. The CDR3 has 17 residues. With V trimmed by 1 base and J by 4 bases, 5 bases remained unmatched. CDR3 DNA: TGTGCCAGCAGTTTATTTGGACTAGCGGGGGTTCCAGATACGCAGTATTTT. Protein product: CASSLFGLAGVPDTQYF.

The J gene is TRBJ1-1, the V gene TRBV5-1; D unclear. Germline CDR1 and CDR2: SGHRS and YFSETQ. The CDR3 extends over 13 amino acids. V lost 2 bases, J lost 1 base, and 6 bases lay in between. CDR3 sequence reads: CASSLAANTEAFF. The CDR3 bases are TGCGCCAGCAGCTTAGCGGCGAACACTGAAGCTTTCTTT.